This T cell receptor beta chain came from a study of patients and donors after allogeneic stem cell transplantation. TCRdb re-called the RT-PCR reads with MiXCR, one entry per CDR3 protein. The sample consists of approximately 200,000 distinct CDR3 sequences, 35% to 50% of them appearing once. The CDR3 spans 16 residues. Germline loops: CDR1 LGHDT, CDR2 YNNKEL (reference sequence). V dropped 1 base and J dropped 0 bases, with 10 bases sitting between them. Sample: blood, either unsorted or a sorted T cell fraction (not recorded which). The gene calls are TRBV3-1 and TRBJ2-4; D perhaps matches TRBD1 (6 bases). This receptor was taken from a human donor who was either an allogeneic HSCT recipient or a stem cell or donor lymphocyte infusion donor (not recorded which). It is not recorded whose cells these are; they may come from a transplant donor. This chain's CDR3 is CASSQVDRLAKNIQYF. In nucleotides, the CDR3 is TGTGCCAGCAGCCAAGTAGACAGGCTAGCCAAAAACATTCAGTACTTC.